This is a list of T cell receptor beta chains from one sample in a study of CD8+ T cells in alopecia areata. The protocol was immunoSEQ multiplex PCR, while the TCRdb copy is restricted to in-frame clones and leaves out a portion. The sample carries 4,000 or so clones, roughly 66% recorded once. The material was skin, obtained at approximately week 39, from a patient treated with tofacitinib. The origin of the receptors is a human donor with alopecia areata. Each CDR3 is given with its conserved first and last residue. A D gene is named only where the DNA matches it firmly. The size of a clone is reported for some rows only, either as once, few or many, or as a class for expanded clones.

CDR3aa: CASGLNRGKGQPQHF; CDR3nt: TGTGCTAGTGGTTTGAACAGGGGGAAAGGCCAGCCCCAGCATTTT; j_gene: TRBJ1-5; abundance: .; d_gene: TRBD1; v_gene: TRBV12-5
CDR3aa: CASSQGTDTQYF; CDR3nt: TGTGCCAGCAGCCAGGGTACAGATACGCAGTATTTT; j_gene: TRBJ2-3; abundance: .; d_gene: .; v_gene: TRBV7-2
CDR3aa: CASSVEGGLVRGETQYF; CDR3nt: TGTGCCAGCAGCGTAGAAGGAGGACTAGTCAGAGGGGAGACCCAGTACTTC; j_gene: TRBJ2-5; abundance: few; d_gene: TRBD2; v_gene: TRBV9
CDR3aa: CASNNREGGYNEQFF; CDR3nt: TGTGCCAGCAACAACCGTGAGGGGGGGTACAATGAGCAGTTCTTC; j_gene: TRBJ2-1; abundance: .; d_gene: .; v_gene: TRBV7-8
CDR3aa: CASSPPNPRHNEQFF; CDR3nt: TGTGCCAGCAGCCCCCCGAATCCCCGGCACAATGAGCAGTTCTTC; j_gene: TRBJ2-1; abundance: .; d_gene: .; v_gene: TRBV9
CDR3aa: CSVDFAGGNYNEQFF; CDR3nt: TGCAGCGTTGATTTTGCGGGAGGGAACTACAATGAGCAGTTCTTC; j_gene: TRBJ2-1; abundance: .; d_gene: TRBD2; v_gene: TRBV29-1
CDR3aa: CASSHPLGLPFGPVYEQYF; CDR3nt: TGCGCCAGCAGTCACCCACTGGGACTACCCTTTGGCCCCGTCTACGAGCAGTACTTC; j_gene: TRBJ2-7; abundance: few; d_gene: TRBD2; v_gene: TRBV23-1
CDR3aa: CSTGRAFF; CDR3nt: TGTTCAACCGGGAGAGCTTTCTTT; j_gene: TRBJ1-1; abundance: .; d_gene: .; v_gene: TRBV20-1
CDR3aa: CASSLVVTDTQYF; CDR3nt: TGTGCCAGCAGCTTAGTGGTCACAGATACGCAGTATTTT; j_gene: TRBJ2-3; abundance: .; d_gene: .; v_gene: TRBV11-2
CDR3aa: CASSIRLRAGGLSEQFF; CDR3nt: TGTGCCAGCAGTATCAGGCTGCGAGCGGGAGGGCTGTCCGAGCAGTTCTTC; j_gene: TRBJ2-1; abundance: .; d_gene: TRBD2; v_gene: TRBV2
CDR3aa: CASSRTGSSEAFF; CDR3nt: TGTGCCAGCAGTCGTACAGGGTCTTCTGAAGCTTTCTTT; j_gene: TRBJ1-1; abundance: .; d_gene: .; v_gene: TRBV7-9
CDR3aa: CASNARGQPQHF; CDR3nt: TGTGCCAGTAATGCAAGGGGTCAGCCCCAGCATTTT; j_gene: TRBJ1-5; abundance: .; d_gene: .; v_gene: TRBV19
CDR3aa: CASSQGPNYGYTF; CDR3nt: TGTGCCAGCAGCCAAGGCCCTAACTATGGCTACACCTTC; j_gene: TRBJ1-2; abundance: .; d_gene: .; v_gene: TRBV14
CDR3aa: CASSLRAQHPNEQYF; CDR3nt: TGTGCCAGCAGTTTAAGGGCCCAGCACCCCAACGAGCAGTACTTC; j_gene: TRBJ2-7; abundance: few; d_gene: .; v_gene: TRBV27
CDR3aa: CASSLVEGLNLEQYF; CDR3nt: TGCGCCAGCAGCTTAGTTGAAGGGCTCAACCTCGAGCAGTACTTC; j_gene: TRBJ2-7; abundance: .; d_gene: .; v_gene: TRBV5-1
CDR3aa: CASSLASGIAYNEQFF; CDR3nt: TGTGCCAGCAGCTTGGCTAGCGGGATTGCCTACAATGAGCAGTTCTTC; j_gene: TRBJ2-1; abundance: few; d_gene: TRBD2; v_gene: TRBV5-4
CDR3aa: CASSVLQGAWSGDTQYF; CDR3nt: TGTGCCAGCAGCGTCCTACAGGGGGCATGGTCCGGGGATACGCAGTATTTT; j_gene: TRBJ2-3; abundance: .; d_gene: TRBD1; v_gene: TRBV7-8
CDR3aa: CASSGTGKANEQFF; CDR3nt: TGCGCCAGCAGCGGGACAGGGAAAGCCAATGAGCAGTTCTTC; j_gene: TRBJ2-1; abundance: few; d_gene: TRBD1; v_gene: TRBV5-1
CDR3aa: CAWRGRVRMNTEAFF; CDR3nt: TGTGCCTGGAGAGGCAGGGTTAGGATGAACACTGAAGCTTTCTTT; j_gene: TRBJ1-1; abundance: few; d_gene: .; v_gene: TRBV30
CDR3aa: CASSQKNPKETQYF; CDR3nt: TGTGCCAGCAGCCAAAAAAACCCCAAGGAGACCCAGTACTTC; j_gene: TRBJ2-5; abundance: .; d_gene: .; v_gene: TRBV14
CDR3aa: CASSLTDNSPLHF; CDR3nt: TGTGCCAGCAGCCTGACTGATAATTCACCCCTCCACTTT; j_gene: TRBJ1-6; abundance: .; d_gene: .; v_gene: TRBV7-2
CDR3aa: CASSPGTGWETYEQYF; CDR3nt: TGTGCCAGCAGCCCCGGGACAGGTTGGGAGACCTACGAGCAGTACTTC; j_gene: TRBJ2-7; abundance: .; d_gene: TRBD1; v_gene: TRBV9
CDR3aa: CASEISWADKNIQYF; CDR3nt: TGTGCCAGCGAAATCTCGTGGGCGGACAAAAACATTCAGTACTTC; j_gene: TRBJ2-4; abundance: .; d_gene: .; v_gene: TRBV6-5
CDR3aa: CASSWTLNTEAFF; CDR3nt: TGTGCCAGCAGTTGGACCTTGAACACTGAAGCTTTCTTT; j_gene: TRBJ1-1; abundance: few; d_gene: .; v_gene: TRBV7-3
CDR3aa: CASSQDLAEDGETQYF; CDR3nt: TGCGCCAGCAGCCAAGATTTGGCAGAGGACGGCGAGACCCAGTACTTC; j_gene: TRBJ2-5; abundance: .; d_gene: .; v_gene: TRBV4-3
CDR3aa: CSVVVGGYGEQYF; CDR3nt: TGCAGCGTTGTTGTAGGGGGCTACGGAGAGCAGTACTTC; j_gene: TRBJ2-7; abundance: .; d_gene: TRBD1; v_gene: TRBV29-1
CDR3aa: CSVTAGDFGHSEQYF; CDR3nt: TGCAGCGTAACAGCGGGAGACTTCGGGCACAGCGAGCAGTACTTC; j_gene: TRBJ2-7; abundance: .; d_gene: TRBD2; v_gene: TRBV29-1
CDR3aa: CASSPLSSGRTDEQFF; CDR3nt: TGCGCCAGCAGCCCCTTAAGTAGCGGGCGAACAGATGAGCAGTTCTTC; j_gene: TRBJ2-1; abundance: once; d_gene: TRBD2; v_gene: TRBV5-1
CDR3aa: CASSQDFKISYYEQYF; CDR3nt: TGCGCCAGCAGCCAAGATTTTAAGATATCCTACTACGAGCAGTACTTC; j_gene: TRBJ2-7; abundance: .; d_gene: .; v_gene: TRBV4-1
CDR3aa: CASDGSPLHF; CDR3nt: TGTGCCAGTGATGGTTCACCCCTCCACTTT; j_gene: TRBJ1-6; abundance: few; d_gene: .; v_gene: TRBV6-1
CDR3aa: CSVVGGRAEQYF; CDR3nt: TGCAGCGTTGTCGGGGGCAGGGCCGAGCAGTACTTC; j_gene: TRBJ2-7; abundance: .; d_gene: .; v_gene: TRBV29-1
CDR3aa: CASSELAGPYNEQFF; CDR3nt: TGTGCCAGCAGCGAATTAGCGGGCCCATACAATGAGCAGTTCTTC; j_gene: TRBJ2-1; abundance: large; d_gene: TRBD2; v_gene: TRBV9
CDR3aa: CASSDYRGEGTEAFF; CDR3nt: TGTGCCAGCAGTGACTACAGGGGGGAGGGAACTGAAGCTTTCTTT; j_gene: TRBJ1-1; abundance: .; d_gene: TRBD1; v_gene: TRBV25-1
CDR3aa: CASSYGVGAFF; CDR3nt: TGTGCCAGCAGTTACGGGGTTGGAGCTTTCTTT; j_gene: TRBJ1-1; abundance: .; d_gene: .; v_gene: TRBV6-8
CDR3aa: CASSIDRAYEQFF; CDR3nt: TGTGCCAGCTCCATAGACAGGGCATATGAGCAGTTCTTC; j_gene: TRBJ2-1; abundance: .; d_gene: TRBD1; v_gene: TRBV18
CDR3aa: CASSPPKQDTQYF; CDR3nt: TGTGCCAGCAGCCCACCGAAACAAGATACGCAGTATTTT; j_gene: TRBJ2-3; abundance: large; d_gene: .; v_gene: TRBV7-8
CDR3aa: CASSIERRASNEQFF; CDR3nt: TGTGCCAGTAGTATAGAACGGAGGGCCTCGAATGAGCAGTTCTTC; j_gene: TRBJ2-1; abundance: .; d_gene: .; v_gene: TRBV19
CDR3aa: CASSRQVSSPLHF; CDR3nt: TGTGCCAGCAGTCGACAGGTTTCTTCACCCCTCCACTTT; j_gene: TRBJ1-6; abundance: .; d_gene: .; v_gene: TRBV6-5
CDR3aa: CASTVRLAGEDTQYF; CDR3nt: TGTGCCAGCACCGTAAGACTAGCGGGAGAAGATACGCAGTATTTT; j_gene: TRBJ2-3; abundance: .; d_gene: TRBD2; v_gene: TRBV7-8
CDR3aa: CASSPEVGSGYTF; CDR3nt: TGTGCCAGCAGCCCGGAGGTGGGTAGTGGCTACACCTTC; j_gene: TRBJ1-2; abundance: few; d_gene: .; v_gene: TRBV7-2
CDR3aa: CASSLKGHPDTQYF; CDR3nt: TGTGCCAGCAGCTTAAAGGGCCACCCAGATACGCAGTATTTT; j_gene: TRBJ2-3; abundance: .; d_gene: .; v_gene: TRBV7-6
CDR3aa: CASRTPAGLTF; CDR3nt: TGTGCCAGTAGAACCCCAGCAGGGCTAACCTTC; j_gene: TRBJ1-2; abundance: .; d_gene: .; v_gene: TRBV19
CDR3aa: CASSQDLGEPPQHF; CDR3nt: TGCGCCAGCAGCCAAGATCTGGGAGAACCGCCCCAGCATTTT; j_gene: TRBJ1-5; abundance: .; d_gene: .; v_gene: TRBV4-1
CDR3aa: CASSLGLAGLRDEQFF; CDR3nt: TGTGCCAGCAGCTTAGGGCTAGCGGGATTGCGGGATGAGCAGTTCTTC; j_gene: TRBJ2-1; abundance: .; d_gene: TRBD2; v_gene: TRBV7-2
CDR3aa: CASNFGQGRNNQPQHF; CDR3nt: TGTGCCAGCAACTTCGGACAGGGTAGGAACAATCAGCCCCAGCATTTT; j_gene: TRBJ1-5; abundance: .; d_gene: TRBD1; v_gene: TRBV6-8
CDR3aa: CASSPQQGIIYEQYF; CDR3nt: TGTGCCAGCAGCCCTCAACAGGGGATAATTTACGAGCAGTACTTC; j_gene: TRBJ2-7; abundance: .; d_gene: TRBD1; v_gene: TRBV9
CDR3aa: CASSSGEGILGNEQFF; CDR3nt: TGTGCCAGCAGTTCAGGGGAGGGAATCTTAGGCAATGAGCAGTTCTTC; j_gene: TRBJ2-1; abundance: .; d_gene: .; v_gene: TRBV27
CDR3aa: CASSEYRAKDEKLFF; CDR3nt: TGCGCCAGCAGTGAGTACAGGGCGAAGGATGAAAAACTGTTTTTT; j_gene: TRBJ1-4; abundance: .; d_gene: .; v_gene: TRBV10-1
CDR3aa: CASSEWRLLSYEQYF; CDR3nt: TGTGCCAGCAGTGAATGGCGTCTACTCTCCTACGAGCAGTACTTC; j_gene: TRBJ2-7; abundance: .; d_gene: .; v_gene: TRBV6-1
CDR3aa: CASSFPSGQTPEAFF; CDR3nt: TGTGCCAGCAGTTTTCCCTCAGGCCAGACCCCTGAAGCTTTCTTT; j_gene: TRBJ1-1; abundance: once; d_gene: .; v_gene: TRBV28
CDR3aa: CASSLGNQPQHF; CDR3nt: TGTGCCAGCAGCTTAGGGAACCAGCCCCAGCATTTT; j_gene: TRBJ1-5; abundance: .; d_gene: .; v_gene: TRBV13
CDR3aa: CASSLAEDNQETQYF; CDR3nt: TGTGCCAGCAGCTTAGCGGAGGACAACCAAGAGACCCAGTACTTC; j_gene: TRBJ2-5; abundance: few; d_gene: .; v_gene: TRBV11-2
CDR3aa: CASPGQSLGGYTF; CDR3nt: TGTGCCAGCCCCGGACAGTCTTTAGGTGGCTACACCTTC; j_gene: TRBJ1-2; abundance: .; d_gene: .; v_gene: TRBV6-5
CDR3aa: CASSSGREWRDEQFF; CDR3nt: TGTGCCAGCAGCTCCGGCCGGGAATGGCGTGATGAGCAGTTCTTC; j_gene: TRBJ2-1; abundance: .; d_gene: .; v_gene: TRBV7-9
CDR3aa: CSASGRGSETQYF; CDR3nt: TGCAGCGCCTCTGGGCGGGGGTCAGAGACCCAGTACTTC; j_gene: TRBJ2-5; abundance: .; d_gene: TRBD2; v_gene: TRBV29-1
CDR3aa: CAGSGTGTYRSSYEQYF; CDR3nt: TGTGCCGGATCCGGGACAGGGACGTACCGGAGCTCCTACGAGCAGTACTTC; j_gene: TRBJ2-7; abundance: .; d_gene: TRBD1; v_gene: TRBV30
CDR3aa: CASSSGSYEQYF; CDR3nt: TGCGCCAGCTCTAGCGGGAGTTACGAGCAGTACTTC; j_gene: TRBJ2-7; abundance: few; d_gene: TRBD2; v_gene: TRBV5-1